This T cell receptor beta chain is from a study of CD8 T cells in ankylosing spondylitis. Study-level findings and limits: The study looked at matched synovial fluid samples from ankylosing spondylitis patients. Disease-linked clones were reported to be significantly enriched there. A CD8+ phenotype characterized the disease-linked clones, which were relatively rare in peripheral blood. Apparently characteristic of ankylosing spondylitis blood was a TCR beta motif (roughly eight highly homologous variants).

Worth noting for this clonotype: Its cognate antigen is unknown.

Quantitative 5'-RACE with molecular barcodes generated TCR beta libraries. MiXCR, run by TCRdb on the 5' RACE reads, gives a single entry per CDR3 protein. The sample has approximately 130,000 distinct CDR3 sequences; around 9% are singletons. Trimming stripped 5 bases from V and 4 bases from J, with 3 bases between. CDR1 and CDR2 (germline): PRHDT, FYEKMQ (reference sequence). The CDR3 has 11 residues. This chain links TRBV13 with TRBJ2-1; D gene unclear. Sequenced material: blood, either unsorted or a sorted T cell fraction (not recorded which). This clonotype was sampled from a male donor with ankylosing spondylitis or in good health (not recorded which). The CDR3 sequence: CASSRYNEQFF. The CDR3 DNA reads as TGTGCCAGCAGCCGTTACAATGAGCAGTTCTTC.